This entry is about one T cell receptor (beta chain). What this receptor recognizes is not known. The record has no base qualities; no much larger clone is one base away. The CDR3 contains 15 residues, cysteine and phenylalanine counted. Kept here is only the CDR3 DNA, which spans 45 bases and is read in frame from base 1. V lost 0 bases and J lost 3 bases; the stretch between them is 13 bases long. CDR1 and CDR2 are drawn from the germline V gene (reference sequence): SGHNT, YYREEE. These data are taken from a study of blood T cell repertoires in COVID-19 (dated by TCRdb to the early 2020s). Regarding the complete study: The collaborator samples originated in the United States, Italy and Spain and spanned the acute and convalescent phases of COVID-19. The material from the prospective study consisted of cDNA or gDNA derived from T cells, B-cell-depleted T cells, or PBMCs. Deeply sampled blood TCRbeta repertoires from subjects exposed to, actively infected with, or recovered from COVID-19 were included in the dataset. The repertoires were released in a freely available public database meant as a resource for research on the immune response to SARS-CoV-2. Samples were obtained from the ongoing ImmuneRACE study (first 160 participants) and from roughly 1,300 subjects provided by 6 global collaborators. The sample metadata nearly always contained a de-identified subject ID, COVID-19 status, age in years and sex. Where HLA class I and class II types were available, the types were taken from metadata supplied by the sample provider, not from assay-based typing.

TCRbeta CDR3 regions were amplified from genomic DNA using the immunoSEQ Assay, a bias-controlled multiplex PCR. On the authors' methods: Nucleated cell counts per sample were estimated from amplification of reference gene primers within the assay. Sequence reads were collapsed and filtered to measure the absolute abundance of every unique TCRbeta CDR3 rearrangement. For each sample, productive Simpson clonality was calculated as the square root of Simpson's diversity index over productive rearrangements. Drawn from immuneACCESS, this table holds only the in-frame rearrangements with V and J called that TCRdb kept. Clones are partly lost; checked studies trace under half to an unresolved V gene and leave the rest unexplained. The V and J calls and the clone size are those of that table, but D and trimming were determined from the DNA. This sample has 70,000 to 95,000 clones in its table, and 60% to 80% of those were observed once. The ten biggest clones cover approximately 34% of the sample.

What the authors observed across the whole study: The quantity of clinical and demographic metadata differed by source and by participant and was supplied without curation.

One collaborating source in Seattle enrolled patients during active infection and followed them longitudinally through the course of disease. Whole blood was collected in K2EDTA tubes by collaborating institutions according to the institutions' own protocols. For TCRbeta analysis, collaborators shipped samples as frozen whole blood, isolated PBMCs, or DNA extracted from either of those sample types. The sample comprised peripheral blood. The receptor's source is a man in his 60s with COVID-19, enrolled during active disease. The V and J genes are TRBV5-4 and TRBJ2-7, and perhaps TRBD2 as D gene, on 5 matching bases. The DNA is TGTGCCAGCAGCTTGGTCCACCTCGGGGACTACGAGCAGTACTTC. This encodes CASSLVHLGDYEQYF.